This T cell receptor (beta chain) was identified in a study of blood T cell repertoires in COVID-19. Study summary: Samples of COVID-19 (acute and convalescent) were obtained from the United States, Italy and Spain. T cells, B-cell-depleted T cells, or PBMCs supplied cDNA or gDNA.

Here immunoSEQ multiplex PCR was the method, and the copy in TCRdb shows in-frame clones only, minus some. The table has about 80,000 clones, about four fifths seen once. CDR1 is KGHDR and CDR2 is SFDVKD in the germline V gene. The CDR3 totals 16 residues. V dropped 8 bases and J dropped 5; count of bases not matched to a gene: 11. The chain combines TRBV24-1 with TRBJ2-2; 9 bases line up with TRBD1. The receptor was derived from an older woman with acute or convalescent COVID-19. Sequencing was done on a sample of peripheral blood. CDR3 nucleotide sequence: TGTGCCACCAAAGCTCCGGGGACAGGGCCGACCGGGGAGCTGTTTTTT. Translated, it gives CATKAPGTGPTGELFF.